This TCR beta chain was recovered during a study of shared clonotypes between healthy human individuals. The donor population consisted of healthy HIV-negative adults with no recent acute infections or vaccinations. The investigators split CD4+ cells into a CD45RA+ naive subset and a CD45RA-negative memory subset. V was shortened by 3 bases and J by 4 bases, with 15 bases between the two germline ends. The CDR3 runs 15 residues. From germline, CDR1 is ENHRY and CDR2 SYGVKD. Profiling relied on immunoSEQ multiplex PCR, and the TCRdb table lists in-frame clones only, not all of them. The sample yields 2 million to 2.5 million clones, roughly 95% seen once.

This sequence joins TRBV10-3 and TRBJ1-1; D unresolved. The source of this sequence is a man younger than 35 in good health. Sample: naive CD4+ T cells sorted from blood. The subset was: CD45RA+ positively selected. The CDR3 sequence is CAISDTGQSSTEAFF. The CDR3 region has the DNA TGTGCCATCAGTGATACCGGGCAATCTAGCACTGAAGCTTTCTTT.